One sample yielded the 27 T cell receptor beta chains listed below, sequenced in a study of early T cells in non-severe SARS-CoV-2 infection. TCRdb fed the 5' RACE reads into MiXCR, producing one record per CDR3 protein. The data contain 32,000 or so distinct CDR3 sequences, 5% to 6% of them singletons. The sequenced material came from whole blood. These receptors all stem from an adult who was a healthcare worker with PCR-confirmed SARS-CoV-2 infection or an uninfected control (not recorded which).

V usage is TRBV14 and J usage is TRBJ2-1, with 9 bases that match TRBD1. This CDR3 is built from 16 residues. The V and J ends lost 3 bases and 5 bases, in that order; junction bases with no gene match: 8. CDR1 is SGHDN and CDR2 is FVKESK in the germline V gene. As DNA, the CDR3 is TGTGCCAGCAGCCAGCACAGGGGGCGCCGGGACAATGAGCAGTTCTTC. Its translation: CASSQHRGRRDNEQFF.

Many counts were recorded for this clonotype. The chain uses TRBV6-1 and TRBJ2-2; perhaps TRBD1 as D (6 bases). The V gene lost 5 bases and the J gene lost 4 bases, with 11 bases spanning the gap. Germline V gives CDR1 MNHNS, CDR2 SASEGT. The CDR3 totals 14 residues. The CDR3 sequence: CASSRIRGTGELFF. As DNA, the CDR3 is TGTGCCAGCAGTAGAATCAGGGGCACCGGGGAGCTGTTTTTT.

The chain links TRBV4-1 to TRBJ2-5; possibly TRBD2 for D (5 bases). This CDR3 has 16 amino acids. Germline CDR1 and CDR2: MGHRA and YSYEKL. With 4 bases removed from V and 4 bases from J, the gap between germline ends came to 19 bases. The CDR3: CASSPQDSVMRETQYF. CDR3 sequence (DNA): TGCGCCAGCAGCCCCCAGGACTCGGTAATGCGAGAGACCCAGTACTTC.

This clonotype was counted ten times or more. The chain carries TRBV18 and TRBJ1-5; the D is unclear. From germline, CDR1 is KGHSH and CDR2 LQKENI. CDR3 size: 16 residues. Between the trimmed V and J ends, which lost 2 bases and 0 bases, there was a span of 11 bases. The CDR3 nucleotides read TGTGCCAGCTCACCAACAGCGCAGAATAGCAATCAGCCCCAGCATTTT. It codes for CASSPTAQNSNQPQHF.

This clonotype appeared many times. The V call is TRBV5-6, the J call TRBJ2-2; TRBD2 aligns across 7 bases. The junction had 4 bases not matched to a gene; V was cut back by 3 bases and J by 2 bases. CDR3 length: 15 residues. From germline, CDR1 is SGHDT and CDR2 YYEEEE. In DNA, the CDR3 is TGTGCCAGCAGCTCGTGGACTAGTAACACCGGGGAGCTGTTTTTT. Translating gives CASSSWTSNTGELFF.

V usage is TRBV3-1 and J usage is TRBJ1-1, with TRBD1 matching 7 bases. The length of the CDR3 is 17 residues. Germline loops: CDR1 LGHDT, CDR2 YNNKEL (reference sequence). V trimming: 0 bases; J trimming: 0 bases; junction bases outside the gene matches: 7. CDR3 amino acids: CASSQERDSWMNTEAFF. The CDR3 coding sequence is TGTGCCAGCAGCCAAGAGCGGGACAGTTGGATGAACACTGAAGCTTTCTTT. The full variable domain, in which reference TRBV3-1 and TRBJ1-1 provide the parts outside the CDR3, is DTAVSQTPKYLVTQMGNDKSIKCEQNLGHDTMYWYKQDSKKFLKIMFSYNNKELIINETVPNRFSPKSPDKAHLNLHINSLELGDSAVYFCASSQERDSWMNTEAFFGQGTRLTVV.

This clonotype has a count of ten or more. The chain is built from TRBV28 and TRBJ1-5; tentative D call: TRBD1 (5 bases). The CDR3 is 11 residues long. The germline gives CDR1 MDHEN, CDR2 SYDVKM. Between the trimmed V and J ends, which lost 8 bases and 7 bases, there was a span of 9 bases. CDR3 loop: CASRGGQPQHF. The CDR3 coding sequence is TGTGCCAGCCGGGGGGGACAGCCCCAGCATTTT.

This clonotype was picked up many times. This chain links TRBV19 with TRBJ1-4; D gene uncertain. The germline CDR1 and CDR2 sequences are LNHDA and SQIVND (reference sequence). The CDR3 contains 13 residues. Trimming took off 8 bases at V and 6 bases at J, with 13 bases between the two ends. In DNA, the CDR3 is TGTGCCAGTTCGAGTCCGTGGGATGAAAAACTGTTTTTT. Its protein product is CASSSPWDEKLFF.

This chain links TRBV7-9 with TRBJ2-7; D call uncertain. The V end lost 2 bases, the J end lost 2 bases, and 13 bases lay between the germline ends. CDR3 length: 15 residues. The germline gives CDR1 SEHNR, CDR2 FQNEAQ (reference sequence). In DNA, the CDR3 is TGTGCCAGCAGCTTATGGGCGGATGAGACCTACGAGCAGTACTTC. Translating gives CASSLWADETYEQYF.

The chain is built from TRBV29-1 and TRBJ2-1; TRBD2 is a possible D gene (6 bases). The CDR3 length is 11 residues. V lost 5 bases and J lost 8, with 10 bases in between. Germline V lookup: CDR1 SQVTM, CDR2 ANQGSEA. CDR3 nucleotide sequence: TGCAGCGTTCAGGCGGGATATGAGCAGTTCTTC. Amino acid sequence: CSVQAGYEQFF.

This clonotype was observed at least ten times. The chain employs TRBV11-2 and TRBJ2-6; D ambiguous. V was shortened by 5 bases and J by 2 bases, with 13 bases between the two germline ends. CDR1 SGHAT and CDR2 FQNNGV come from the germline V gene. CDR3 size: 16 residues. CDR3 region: CASSLGAAPGANVLTF. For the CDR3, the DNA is TGTGCCAGCAGCCTTGGTGCCGCTCCTGGGGCCAACGTCCTGACTTTC.

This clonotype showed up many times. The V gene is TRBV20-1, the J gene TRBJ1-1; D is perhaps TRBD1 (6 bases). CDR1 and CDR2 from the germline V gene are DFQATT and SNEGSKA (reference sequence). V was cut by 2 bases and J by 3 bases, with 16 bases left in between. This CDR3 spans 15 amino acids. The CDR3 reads CSARPAWGADTEAFF. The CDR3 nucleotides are TGCAGTGCTAGACCGGCGTGGGGGGCCGACACTGAAGCTTTCTTT.

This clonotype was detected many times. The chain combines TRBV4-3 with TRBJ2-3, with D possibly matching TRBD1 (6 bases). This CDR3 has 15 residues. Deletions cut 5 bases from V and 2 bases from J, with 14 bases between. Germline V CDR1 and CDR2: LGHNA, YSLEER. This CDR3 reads CASSTQTGYTDTQYF. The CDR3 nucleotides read TGCGCCAGCAGCACACAGACAGGATACACAGATACGCAGTATTTT.

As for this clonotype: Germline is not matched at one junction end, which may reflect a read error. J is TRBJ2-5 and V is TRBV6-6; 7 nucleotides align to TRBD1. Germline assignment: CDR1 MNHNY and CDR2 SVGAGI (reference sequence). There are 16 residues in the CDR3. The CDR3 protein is CSSRPPGQRSGETQYF. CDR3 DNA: TGTTCCAGCAGGCCACCGGGACAGAGAAGTGGAGAGACCCAGTACTTC.

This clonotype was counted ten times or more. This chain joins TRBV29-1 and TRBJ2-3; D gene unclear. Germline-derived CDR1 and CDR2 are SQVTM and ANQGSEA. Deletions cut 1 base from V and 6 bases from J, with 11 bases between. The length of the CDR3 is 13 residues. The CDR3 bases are TGCAGCGTTGAAGGGCCGGCCGCGGATACGCAGTATTTT. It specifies CSVEGPAADTQYF.

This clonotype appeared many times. CDR3 bases: TGTGCCAGCAGTTCGCGTGGCTCCTATAATTCACCCCTCCACTTT. It encodes CASSSRGSYNSPLHF. V usage is TRBV12-3 or TRBV12-4 and J usage is TRBJ1-6; no firm D call. The CDR3 runs to 15 residues. Deletions cut 4 bases from V and 0 bases from J, with 7 bases between.

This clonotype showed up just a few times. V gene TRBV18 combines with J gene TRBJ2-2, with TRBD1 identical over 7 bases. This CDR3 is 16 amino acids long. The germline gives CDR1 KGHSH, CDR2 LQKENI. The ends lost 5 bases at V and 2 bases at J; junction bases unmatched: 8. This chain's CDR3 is CASSSTGTINTGELFF. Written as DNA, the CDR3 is TGTGCCAGCTCATCGACAGGGACCATCAACACCGGGGAGCTGTTTTTT.

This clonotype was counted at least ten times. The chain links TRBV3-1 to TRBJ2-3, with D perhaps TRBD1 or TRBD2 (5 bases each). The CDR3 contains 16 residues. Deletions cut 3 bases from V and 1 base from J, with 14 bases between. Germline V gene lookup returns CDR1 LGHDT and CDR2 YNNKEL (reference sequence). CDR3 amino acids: CASSQLTRGGTDTQYF. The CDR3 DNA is TGTGCCAGCAGCCAGTTGACAAGAGGGGGCACAGATACGCAGTATTTT.

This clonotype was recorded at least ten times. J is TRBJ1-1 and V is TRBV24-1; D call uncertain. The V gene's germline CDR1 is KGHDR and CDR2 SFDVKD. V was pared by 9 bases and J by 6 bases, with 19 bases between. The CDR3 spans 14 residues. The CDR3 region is CATPGEMKAPEAFF. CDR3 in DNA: TGTGCCACCCCCGGGGAGATGAAGGCGCCTGAAGCTTTCTTT.

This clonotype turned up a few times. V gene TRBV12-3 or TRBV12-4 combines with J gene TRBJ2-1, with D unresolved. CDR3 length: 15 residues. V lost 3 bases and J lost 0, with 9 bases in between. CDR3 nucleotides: TGTGCCAGCAGTTTTACCGTGAGCTCCTACAATGAGCAGTTCTTC. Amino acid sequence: CASSFTVSSYNEQFF.

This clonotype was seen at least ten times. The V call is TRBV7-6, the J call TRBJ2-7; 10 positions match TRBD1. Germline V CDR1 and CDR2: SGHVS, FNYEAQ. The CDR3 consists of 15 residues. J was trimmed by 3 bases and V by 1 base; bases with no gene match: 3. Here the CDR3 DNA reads TGTGCCAGCAGCTTAGAGGGGACAGGGGACTACGAGCAGTACTTC. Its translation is CASSLEGTGDYEQYF.

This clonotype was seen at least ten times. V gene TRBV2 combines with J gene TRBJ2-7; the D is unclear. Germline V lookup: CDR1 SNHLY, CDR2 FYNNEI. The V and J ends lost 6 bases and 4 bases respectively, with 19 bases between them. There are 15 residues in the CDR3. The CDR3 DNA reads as TGTGCCAGCAGGGATGTAGTTACTCGACCTTACGAGCAGTACTTC. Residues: CASRDVVTRPYEQYF.

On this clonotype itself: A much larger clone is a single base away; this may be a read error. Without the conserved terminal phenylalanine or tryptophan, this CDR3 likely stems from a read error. The DNA of the CDR3 is TGTGCCAGCAGCTTACCGAGAAACACAGATACGCAGTATTCT. Its translation: CASSLPRNTDTQYS. This chain joins TRBV7-2 and TRBJ2-3; D is unclear. The CDR3 has 14 amino acids. Germline CDR1 SGHTA, CDR2 FQGNSA. V lost 2 bases and J lost 2, with 8 bases in between.

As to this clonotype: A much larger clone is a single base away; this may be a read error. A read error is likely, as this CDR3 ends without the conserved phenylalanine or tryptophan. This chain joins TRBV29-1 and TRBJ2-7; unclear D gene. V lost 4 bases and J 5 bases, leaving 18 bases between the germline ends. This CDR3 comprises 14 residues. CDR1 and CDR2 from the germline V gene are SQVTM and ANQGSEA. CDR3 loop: CSVARVNGWDEQYY. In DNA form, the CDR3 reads TGCAGCGTTGCCCGAGTAAACGGTTGGGACGAGCAGTACTAC.

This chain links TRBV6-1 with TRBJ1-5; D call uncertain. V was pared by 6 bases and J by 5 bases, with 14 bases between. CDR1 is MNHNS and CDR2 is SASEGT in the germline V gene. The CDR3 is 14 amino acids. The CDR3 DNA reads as TGTGCCAGCAGACGACGGGGATTCCATCAGCCCCAGCATTTT. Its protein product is CASRRRGFHQPQHF.

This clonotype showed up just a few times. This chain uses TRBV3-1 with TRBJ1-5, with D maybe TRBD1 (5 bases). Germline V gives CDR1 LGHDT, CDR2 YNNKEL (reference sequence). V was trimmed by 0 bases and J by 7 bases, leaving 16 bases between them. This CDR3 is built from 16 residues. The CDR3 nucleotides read TGTGCCAGCAGCCAAGATTTTCGGGGCGCAGGGCAGCCCCAGCATTTT. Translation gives CASSQDFRGAGQPQHF.

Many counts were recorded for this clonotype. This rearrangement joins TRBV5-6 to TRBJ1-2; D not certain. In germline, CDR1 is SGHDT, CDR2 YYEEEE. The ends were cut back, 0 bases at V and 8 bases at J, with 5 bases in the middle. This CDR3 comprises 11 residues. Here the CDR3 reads CASSLGEGYTF. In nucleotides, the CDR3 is TGTGCCAGCAGCTTGGGTGAGGGCTACACCTTC.